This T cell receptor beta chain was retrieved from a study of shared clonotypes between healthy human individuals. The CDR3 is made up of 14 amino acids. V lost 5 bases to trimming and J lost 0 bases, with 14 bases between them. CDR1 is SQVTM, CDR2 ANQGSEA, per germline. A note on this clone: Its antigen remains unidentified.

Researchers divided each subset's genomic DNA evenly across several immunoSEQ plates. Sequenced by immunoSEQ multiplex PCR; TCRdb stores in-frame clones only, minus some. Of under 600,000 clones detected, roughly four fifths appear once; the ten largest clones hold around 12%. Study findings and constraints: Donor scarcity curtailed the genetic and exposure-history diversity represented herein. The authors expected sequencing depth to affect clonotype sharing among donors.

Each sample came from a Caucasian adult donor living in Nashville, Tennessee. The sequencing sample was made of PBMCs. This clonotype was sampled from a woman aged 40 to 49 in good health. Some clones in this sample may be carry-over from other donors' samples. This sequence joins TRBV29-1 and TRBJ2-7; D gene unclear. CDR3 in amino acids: CSVRTDHYSYEQYF. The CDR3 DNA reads TGCAGCGTTCGGACGGACCATTACTCCTACGAGCAGTACTTC.